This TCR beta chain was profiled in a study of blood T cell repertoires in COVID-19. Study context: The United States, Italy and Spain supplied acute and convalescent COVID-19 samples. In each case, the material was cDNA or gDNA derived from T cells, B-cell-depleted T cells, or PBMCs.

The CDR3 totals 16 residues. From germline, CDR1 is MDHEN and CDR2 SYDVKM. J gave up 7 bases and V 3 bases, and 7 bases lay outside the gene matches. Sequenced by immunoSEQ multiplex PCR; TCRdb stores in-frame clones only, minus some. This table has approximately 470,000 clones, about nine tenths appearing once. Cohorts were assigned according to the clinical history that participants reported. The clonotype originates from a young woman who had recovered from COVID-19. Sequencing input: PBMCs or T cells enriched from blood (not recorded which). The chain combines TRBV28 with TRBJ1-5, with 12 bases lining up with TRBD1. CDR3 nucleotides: TGTGCCAGCAGTTTTCGGGACAGGGGGCGATGGCAGCCCCAGCATTTT. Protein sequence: CASSFRDRGRWQPQHF.